These 2 T cell receptor beta chains were sequenced from one sample in a study of T-cell memory formation after mild COVID-19. TCRdb processed the 5' RACE reads anew with MiXCR; each CDR3 protein has one entry. The repertoire consists of approximately 570,000 distinct CDR3 sequences, with about a sixth occurring once and the leading ten covering around 12%. Sequencing was done on a sample of PBMCs or a T cell subset sorted from them (not recorded which). Receptor source: an adult woman who had mild COVID-19 (a few samples of this study predate the infection). Cell type and time point are not known.

The V call is TRBV4-2, the J call TRBJ2-2, with a weak D call TRBD2 (5 bases). Germline V gene lookup returns CDR1 LGHNA and CDR2 YNFKEQ. Trimming left V 2 bases short and J 2 bases short, with 12 bases between. The CDR3 sequence is 16 residues long. CDR3 nucleotide sequence: TGTGCCAGCAGCCAACGTACCGGGGATAACACCGGGGAGCTGTTTTTT. It encodes CASSQRTGDNTGELFF.

This clonotype has a handful of counts. This chain uses TRBV7-3 with TRBJ2-1; D is unresolved. Germline CDR1 SGHTA, CDR2 FQGTGA. The CDR3 consists of 15 residues. V shed 0 bases and J shed 9 bases, with 15 bases lying between them. For the CDR3, the DNA is TGTGCCAGCAGCTTAACGTTAAGTCCCTCGGGTGAGCAGTTCTTC. Translation gives CASSLTLSPSGEQFF.